The rows below give T cell receptor beta chains drawn from one sample of a study of T cell repertoires in cytomegalovirus infection. TCRdb re-called the reads through MiXCR, storing one row per CDR3 protein. The table lists some 900,000 distinct CDR3 sequences, 32% of them singletons. The antigens for these receptors are not known. This specimen consisted of cultured CD8+ T cells from PBMCs, obtained from culture after CMV antigen stimulation. All receptors come from a human donor in good health (CMV status not recorded). Some clones in this sample may be carry-over from other donors' samples. CDR3s include the opening cysteine and the closing phenylalanine or tryptophan. The order of the fields is V gene, clone size, D gene, J gene, CDR3 DNA, CDR3 protein. The D gene is left open where the match is weak. A clone size is listed for some rows: how often the clone was seen (once, few, many), or a class if it is expanded.

TRBV12-3/TRBV12-4	many	-	TRBJ1-5	TGTGCCAGCAGTGGTGGGACCGTCAATCAGCCCCAGCATTTT	CASSGGTVNQPQHF
TRBV7-8	many	-	TRBJ2-1	TGTGCCAGCAGCTTAGCTGGTCACCTACCGAACTACAATGAGCAGTTCTTC	CASSLAGHLPNYNEQFF
TRBV6-5	-	-	TRBJ1-2	TGTGCCAGCAGTTACGTTCCCGGGGGCAACTATGGCTACACCTTC	CASSYVPGGNYGYTF
TRBV7-3	-	-	TRBJ2-6	TGTGCCAGCAGCTTCGACACGACTGGGGCCAACGTCCTGACTTTC	CASSFDTTGANVLTF
TRBV7-9	-	-	TRBJ2-3	TGTGCCAGCAGCTTACAGACAGACCCAACCGATACGCAGTATTTT	CASSLQTDPTDTQYF
TRBV5-1	-	TRBD1	TRBJ1-1	TGCGCCAGCAGCTTGGTTCCGACAGGGGAGAACACTGAAGCTTTCTTT	CASSLVPTGENTEAFF
TRBV12-3/TRBV12-4	few	-	TRBJ1-2	TGTGCCAGCAGCCGAGCGGCCACCCTGGGCTACACCTTC	CASSRAATLGYTF
TRBV12-3/TRBV12-4	-	-	TRBJ2-7	TGTGCCAGCACTACCCCGGGGAGCGAGCAGTACTTC	CASTTPGSEQYF
TRBV5-4	-	-	TRBJ1-2	TGTGCCAGCAGCTTGGATTCAGCCCCTTACTATGGCTACACCTTC	CASSLDSAPYYGYTF
TRBV27	-	TRBD1	TRBJ2-3	TGTGCCAGCAAGAGGGGGACAGGGGAGGATACGCAGTATTTT	CASKRGTGEDTQYF
TRBV10-3	few	-	TRBJ2-6	TGTGCCATCCCCGACAGGTCCTCTGGGGCCAACGTCCTGACTTTC	CAIPDRSSGANVLTF
TRBV27	many	-	TRBJ2-1	TGTGCCAGCCCTTCTCGCGAACCGAACTACAATGAGCAGTTCTTC	CASPSREPNYNEQFF
TRBV10-3	few	TRBD2	TRBJ2-1	TGTGCCATCAGTGACTTAGGGACTAGCGGGGCCTCCTACAATGAGCAGTTCTTC	CAISDLGTSGASYNEQFF
TRBV4-2	-	-	TRBJ1-6	TGTGCCAGCAGAAGCCGCAGGGGTGCCGATGATTCACCCCTCCACTTT	CASRSRRGADDSPLHF
TRBV7-6	-	-	TRBJ1-4	TGTGCCAGCAGCTTAGACAGGGTGAGGCTGTTTTTT	CASSLDRVRLFF
TRBV6-1	-	-	TRBJ1-4	TGTGCCAGCAGTCAAGCAGCGGGCCCTAATGAAAAACTGTTTTTT	CASSQAAGPNEKLFF
TRBV4-1	-	-	TRBJ1-6	TGCGCCAGCAGCCAAGCCCCGAGCTTTGGGGGGTGGGGGGGTAATTCACCCCTCCACTTT	CASSQAPSFGGWGGNSPLHF
TRBV28	-	-	TRBJ1-2	TGTGCCAGCAAGCCGCGGGGAGGAAGCCATGGCTACACCTTC	CASKPRGGSHGYTF
TRBV7-2	few	TRBD2	TRBJ2-1	TGTGCCAGCAGCTTAGACCTGGGGCGGGGGGGCAATGAGCAGTTCTTC	CASSLDLGRGGNEQFF
TRBV7-6	-	-	TRBJ2-4	TGTGCCAGCAGCCCCCCCGCGGCGACCAAAAACATTCAGTACTTC	CASSPPAATKNIQYF
TRBV9	-	-	TRBJ2-1	TGTGCCAGCAGCCCTCGGGAGGGGGCCGTCGATGAGCAGTTCTTC	CASSPREGAVDEQFF
TRBV10-3	few	TRBD2	TRBJ2-1	TGTGCCATCAGCAGCGGGGGGGCTCCGAGGGAGCAGTTCTTC	CAISSGGAPREQFF
TRBV7-8	-	-	TRBJ2-5	TGTGTCAGCAGCTTAGTAGGGTACCAAGAGACCCAGTACTTC	CVSSLVGYQETQYF
TRBV18	once	TRBD1	TRBJ2-3	TGTGCCAGCTCACCACCGCGACAGGGGGCTTGGACAGATACGCAGTATTTT	CASSPPRQGAWTDTQYF
TRBV27	few	-	TRBJ2-7	TGTGCCAGCAGTTTATCGGAAGCGACAGCTTCCTACGAGCAGTACTTC	CASSLSEATASYEQYF
TRBV20-1	-	TRBD2	TRBJ2-1	TGCAGTGCTATCCCGGGGGGTTCCTACAATGAGCAGTTCTTC	CSAIPGGSYNEQFF
TRBV7-2	many	-	TRBJ1-4	TGTGCCAGCAGCGTTAGACCGGGCCTAGTTAATGAAAAACTGTTTTTT	CASSVRPGLVNEKLFF
TRBV7-8	many	-	TRBJ1-5	TGTGCCAGCAGCTTATCTATGGCAGGGCTCAATCAGCCCCAGCATTTT	CASSLSMAGLNQPQHF
TRBV7-6	many	-	TRBJ1-2	TGTGCCAGCAGCCATGGGGGTGACAAAAAAGGCTACACCTTC	CASSHGGDKKGYTF
TRBV4-3	-	-	TRBJ1-6	TGCGCCAGCAGCCAATATTCAGGGGCCTATAATTCACCCCTCCACTTT	CASSQYSGAYNSPLHF
TRBV27	-	TRBD1	TRBJ1-6	TGTGCCAGCAGTCCCGGGACAGAGATTCACCCCCTCCACTTT	CASSPGTEIHPLHF
TRBV12-3/TRBV12-4	-	-	TRBJ2-3	TGTGCCAGCAGCGAGAGGGAGAAGACAGGGAGGGCAGATACGCAGTATTTT	CASSEREKTGRADTQYF
TRBV20-1	-	-	TRBJ1-3	TGCAGTGCTTTGGGAGAGGGGTTAGGAAACACCATATATTTT	CSALGEGLGNTIYF
TRBV19	-	TRBD2	TRBJ2-1	TGTGCCAGTAGCCCGGGACTAGCGTCAGGTGAGCAGTTCTTC	CASSPGLASGEQFF
TRBV6-2/TRBV6-3	-	TRBD1	TRBJ1-2	TGTGCCAGCAGTCCCCGACAGGGCGGCTATAACTATGGCTACACCTTC	CASSPRQGGYNYGYTF
TRBV6-2/TRBV6-3	-	-	TRBJ2-2	TGTGCCAGCCTGCCTCCGGTAGGACCAAACACCGGGGAGCTGTTTTTT	CASLPPVGPNTGELFF
TRBV7-8	many	-	TRBJ2-1	TGTGCCAGCAGCTTGGAGGTCTTGAGCTCCTACAATGAGCAGTTCTTC	CASSLEVLSSYNEQFF
TRBV27	few	-	TRBJ1-5	TGTGCCAGCAGTAACAGGGGCAATCAGCCCCAGCATTTT	CASSNRGNQPQHF
TRBV12-3/TRBV12-4	-	-	TRBJ2-7	TGTGCCAGCAGTTTAGGAGGACAGACTCGGGAGCAGTACTTC	CASSLGGQTREQYF
TRBV7-9	-	TRBD1	TRBJ2-3	TGTGCCAGCAGCCACCGGGACAGGGACGCAGATACGCAGTATTTT	CASSHRDRDADTQYF
TRBV12-3/TRBV12-4	few	-	TRBJ2-7	TGTGCCAGCAGTTACGGGGAGAGCCCTTACGAGCAGTACTTC	CASSYGESPYEQYF
TRBV7-2	many	-	TRBJ2-5	TGTGCCAGCAGCTTTCGTCCCCAAGAGACCCAGTACTTC	CASSFRPQETQYF
TRBV7-9	-	TRBD2	TRBJ2-7	TGTGCCAGCAGCTTAGATGGCAGGGGACTAGCGGAGTCCTACGAGCAGTACTTC	CASSLDGRGLAESYEQYF
TRBV6-1	few	-	TRBJ1-5	TGTGCCAGCAGACACCGGGAGGAGTACAATCAGCCCCAGCATTTT	CASRHREEYNQPQHF
TRBV11-2	few	-	TRBJ2-1	TGTGCCAGCAGCTTAAACCCTCCCCGCGGGTCGCTCTACAATGAGCAGTTCTTC	CASSLNPPRGSLYNEQFF
TRBV5-6	-	TRBD1	TRBJ1-2	TGTGCCAGCAGCACGGGACAGGGGGTCACACCTTTCGGCTACACCTTC	CASSTGQGVTPFGYTF
TRBV6-1	few	TRBD1	TRBJ1-1	TGTGCCAGCAGCCCAGGACAGGTCGAAGCTTTCTTT	CASSPGQVEAFF
TRBV12-3/TRBV12-4	-	-	TRBJ2-5	TGTGCCAGCAGTTTACTCGGGGCCTCGGAGACCCAGTACTTC	CASSLLGASETQYF
TRBV7-8	many	-	TRBJ2-7	TGTGCCAGCAGCTTAGAAGGGTTCGAGCAGTACTTC	CASSLEGFEQYF
TRBV5-6	-	TRBD2	TRBJ2-1	TGTGCCAGCACCCCGACTAGCGGGGGGTTGCAGTTCTTC	CASTPTSGGLQFF
TRBV7-7	many	-	TRBJ2-1	TGTGCTAGCAGCGTCCGGGACGGACCTTACAATGAGCAGTTCTTC	CASSVRDGPYNEQFF
TRBV7-2	-	-	TRBJ2-5	TGTGCCAGCGGGCCCCGGGACTCGTACCAAGAGACCCAGTACTTC	CASGPRDSYQETQYF
TRBV4-2	few	-	TRBJ1-2	TGTGCCAGCGAGGGGGGGGACTATGGCTACACCTTC	CASEGGDYGYTF
TRBV7-4	-	-	TRBJ1-4	TGTGCCAGCAGCTTACCAGTGGATGAAAAACTGTTTTTT	CASSLPVDEKLFF
TRBV19	few	-	TRBJ1-1	TGTGCCAGTAGTATGGCGGGGTTGGGTAACGCTGAAGCTTTCTTT	CASSMAGLGNAEAFF